Sequencing of this T cell receptor beta chain was carried out in a study of human T cells and chemical hapten exposure. Background on the study: For sensitization, 2% DPC was applied to an approximately 2 cm by approximately 2 cm patch of upper inner arm skin. Read at 6 days, the patch tests placed 0.01% DPC on the upper back. The patients were mostly female; they had alopecia areata, totalis or universalis.

Library construction involved attaching unique molecular identifiers to individual cDNA molecules, which allowed quantitative, reproducible TCR counting. One entry per CDR3 protein, called by TCRdb with MiXCR from the RACE reads. The sample carries 55,000 to 75,000 distinct CDR3 sequences, around 7% recorded once. Time point described: pre-sensitization, week 0. Noted treatment: therapeutic diphenylcyclopropenone sensitization with weekly scalp DPC. Trimming pared 6 bases from V and 4 bases from J, leaving 15 bases between. The CDR3 length is 14 residues. Germline values: CDR1 MDHEN, CDR2 SYDVKM. This clonotype was recorded at least ten times.

Sequences were derived from whole blood, sampled in connection with sensitization to the hapten diphenylcyclopropenone (DPC). The sequence derives from a woman in her 30s with alopecia areata. Some clones in this sample may be carry-over from other donors' samples. The genes are TRBV28 and TRBJ1-2; D is ambiguous. The chain's CDR3 is CASSYPLGRYGYTF. The CDR3 DNA is TGTGCCAGCAGCTACCCCCTAGGGCGCTATGGCTACACCTTC.